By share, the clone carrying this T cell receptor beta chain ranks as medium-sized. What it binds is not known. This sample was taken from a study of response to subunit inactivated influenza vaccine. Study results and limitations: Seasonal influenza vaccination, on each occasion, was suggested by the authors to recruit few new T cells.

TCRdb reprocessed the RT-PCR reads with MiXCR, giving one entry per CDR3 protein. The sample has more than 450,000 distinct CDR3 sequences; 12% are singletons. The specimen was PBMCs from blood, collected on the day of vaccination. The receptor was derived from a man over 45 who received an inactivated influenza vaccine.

CDR3 DNA sequence: TGTGCCAGCACCCCGCTACTAATCCACAATGAGCAGTTCTTC. It translates to CASTPLLIHNEQFF. V gene TRBV7-9 combines with J gene TRBJ2-1; D uncertain. This CDR3 is built from 14 residues. Germline CDR1 and CDR2: SEHNR and FQNEAQ (reference sequence). V lost 7 bases to trimming and J lost 5 bases, with 15 bases between them.